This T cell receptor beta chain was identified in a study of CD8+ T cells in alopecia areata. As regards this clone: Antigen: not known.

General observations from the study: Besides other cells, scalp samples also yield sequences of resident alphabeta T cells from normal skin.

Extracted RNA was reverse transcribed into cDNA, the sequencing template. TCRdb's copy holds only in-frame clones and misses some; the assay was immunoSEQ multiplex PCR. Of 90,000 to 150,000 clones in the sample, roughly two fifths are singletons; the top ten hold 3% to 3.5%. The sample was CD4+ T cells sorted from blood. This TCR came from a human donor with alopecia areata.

This CDR3 reads CASSSPPTPQHF. In DNA, the CDR3 is TGTGCCAGCAGCTCACCCCCCACGCCCCAGCATTTT. This chain uses TRBV28 with TRBJ1-5; D not certain. Trimming shortened V by 6 bases and J by 9 bases, and 12 bases separated the two germline ends. The CDR3 length is 12 residues. Per the germline V gene, CDR1 is MDHEN and CDR2 is SYDVKM.